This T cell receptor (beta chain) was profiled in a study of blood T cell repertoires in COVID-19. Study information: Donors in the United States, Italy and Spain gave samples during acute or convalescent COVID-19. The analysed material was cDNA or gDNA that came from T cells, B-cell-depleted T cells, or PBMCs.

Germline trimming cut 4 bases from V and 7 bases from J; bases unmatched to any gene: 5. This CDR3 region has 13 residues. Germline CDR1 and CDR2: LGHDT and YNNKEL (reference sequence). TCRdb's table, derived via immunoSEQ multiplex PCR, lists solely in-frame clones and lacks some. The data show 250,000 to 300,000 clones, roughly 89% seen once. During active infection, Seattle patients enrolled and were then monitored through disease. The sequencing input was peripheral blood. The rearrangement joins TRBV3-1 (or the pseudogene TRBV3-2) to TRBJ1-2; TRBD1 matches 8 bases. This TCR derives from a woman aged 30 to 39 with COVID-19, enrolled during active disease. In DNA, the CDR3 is TGTGCCAGCAGCCTTTCAGGGGGCCTTGGCTACACCTTC. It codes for CASSLSGGLGYTF.